This entry features one T cell receptor beta chain sequence. Its binding antigen is unknown. No base quality information exists; no much larger clone differs at one position. This sample is part of a study of blood T cell repertoires in COVID-19 (dated by TCRdb to 2020 to 2022). In terms of the full investigation: Samples covering the acute and convalescent phases of COVID-19 were provided by collaborators in the United States, Italy and Spain. The material from the prospective study consisted of cDNA or gDNA derived from T cells, B-cell-depleted T cells, or PBMCs. Deeply sampled blood TCRbeta repertoires from subjects exposed to, actively infected with, or recovered from COVID-19 were included in the dataset. The repertoires were released in a freely available public database meant as a resource for research on the immune response to SARS-CoV-2. Samples came from the ongoing ImmuneRACE study (first 160 participants) plus 1,254 subjects from 6 global collaborators. The sample metadata nearly always contained a de-identified subject ID, COVID-19 status, age in years and sex. HLA class I and class II types, where available, came from metadata supplied by the sample provider rather than from assay-based typing.

From the cysteine through the phenylalanine, the CDR3 covers 15 amino acids. This entry keeps only the CDR3 DNA: 45 bases, framed from base 1. As encoded in the germline V gene (reference sequence), CDR1 is LNHDA while CDR2 is SQIVND. V is cut back by 2 bases and J by 4 bases, with 2 bases in the junction unmatched. Collaborating institutions collected whole blood in K2EDTA tubes following their own protocols. For TCRbeta analysis, collaborators shipped samples as frozen whole blood, isolated PBMCs, or DNA extracted from either of those sample types. TCRbeta CDR3 regions were amplified from genomic DNA using the immunoSEQ Assay, a bias-controlled multiplex PCR. The authors processed their data as follows. The number of nucleated cells in each sample was estimated from the amplification of reference gene primers within the assay. To quantify the absolute abundance of each unique TCRbeta CDR3 rearrangement, sequence reads were collapsed and filtered. For each sample, productive Simpson clonality was calculated by taking the square root of Simpson's diversity index across productive rearrangements. TCRdb limited this immuneACCESS table to in-frame rearrangements with V and J called. A share of clones is missing; checked studies link under half to unresolved V genes, and the rest is unexplained. D and trimming come from the DNA, and the V and J calls and clone size come from that table. Counted in this sample were some 100,000 clones; 80% of them appeared once. In total, the top ten clones hold 4% to 5.5% of the sample.

What the authors observed across the whole study: Clinical and demographic metadata were provided uncurated, with the amount varying by source and participant.

Sequencing was done on a sample of peripheral blood. The chain joins TRBV19 to TRBJ2-3; 11 bases in between match TRBD2. This clonotype was obtained from a human donor in a cohort sampled during active or convalescent COVID-19. The DNA sequence is given as TGTGCCAGTAGTATAACTAGCGGGAGTGCAGATACGCAGTATTTT. It is translated as CASSITSGSADTQYF.